This T cell receptor beta chain was identified in a study of fetal regulatory T cell absence and autoimmunity (dated by TCRdb to the late 2010s). About the investigation overall: Autoimmunity of the exocrine pancreas was seen in the IPEX patients even though clinical diabetes was absent.

On this clone itself: What antigen it recognizes has not been identified. No base qualities exist here, and no much larger clone lies one base off it.

Findings and caveats that apply to the study as a whole: Compared with cord blood, the pancreas TCR compartment showed significant oligoclonal enrichment, and some top clones were enriched more than 100-fold. The oligoclonal enrichment was interpreted as support for antigen-driven autoimmunity in the pancreas before birth in IPEX syndrome. TRB gene family usage was found to be broadly similar between cord blood and pancreas and to resemble published neonatal and adult repertoires.

Genomic DNA obtained from frozen pancreas tissue was processed for repertoire sequencing. The DNeasy Blood and Tissue Kit was used to extract roughly 1.9-3.1 ug of genomic DNA from either umbilical cord blood or frozen pancreas. TCRbeta CDR3 regions were amplified and barcoded by two-step multiplex PCR on the immunoSEQ human TCRbeta survey platform. Sequencing of the libraries was done on Illumina instruments, and IgH was sequenced in parallel from the same samples. In the source study's methods: Raw reads were filtered against IMGT V, D, J definitions and were binned using a nearest-neighbor algorithm so that PCR and sequencing errors were removed. A clone was defined as an identical nucleotide sequence, and differential abundance between tissues was tested with a Fisher exact test for each clone using a pFDR threshold of p<0.01. Clones with frequencies too low for statistical inference were excluded by a minimum inclusion filter of 10 in either sample. The immunoSEQ Analyzer was used for pairwise clonal comparisons, while IMGT tools were used to assess gene family usage. This is the immuneACCESS table as TCRdb keeps it, with only in-frame sequences that have V and J called. A part of the clones is gone; compared with another copy, unresolved V genes explain less than half, and the rest is unexplained. V, J and clone size reflect that table, while D and trimming were determined from the DNA. The sample yields 95,000 or so clones; about two thirds were counted once. The ten largest clones represent roughly 2% of the sample.

There are 13 amino acids in the CDR3, from cysteine to phenylalanine inclusive. CDR3 DNA only is kept here, 39 bases in frame from base 1. Deletion took 3 bases off V and 10 bases off J, with a span of 13 bases between the germline ends. Based on the germline V gene (reference sequence), the CDR1 and CDR2 sequences are MNHEY and SMNVEV. In this chain, TRBV27 is recombined with TRBJ2-1, with no reliable assignment of the D segment. Material: pancreas tissue. The clonotype originates from a male donor with IPEX syndrome. The CDR3 reads CASSLASTGEQFF. The sequenced DNA: TGTGCCAGCAGTTTGGCCTCCACCGGGGAGCAGTTCTTC.